Included here is one T cell receptor beta chain sequence, with context. This specimen belongs to a study of OX40 agonist ivuxolimab in advanced cancers. V was cut by 3 bases and J by 0 bases, with 13 bases left in between. The germline V gene encodes CDR1 SNHLY and CDR2 FYNNEI. CDR3 length equals 16 residues. Assay used: immunoSEQ multiplex PCR; TCRdb lists only in-frame clones, some missing. The sample includes 45,000 to 50,000 clones, 70% to 90% of them seen just once. The sequence came from an adult with an advanced solid tumor such as melanoma, head and neck, liver or kidney cancer. Source: CD4+ or CD8+ T cells sorted from blood, taken in a trial of the OX40 agonist ivuxolimab. The rearrangement uses TRBV2 and TRBJ2-3; D is perhaps TRBD2 (5 bases). This CDR3 reads CASSDGVARSTDTQYF. The CDR3 nucleotides read TGTGCCAGCAGTGACGGGGTAGCCCGAAGCACAGATACGCAGTATTTT.